This passage covers 21 T cell receptor beta chains from one sample sequenced in a study of blood T cell repertoires in COVID-19. Produced via immunoSEQ multiplex PCR; TCRdb's table is partial and in-frame only. The sample has 100,000 or so clones, around 92% seen once. Material: peripheral blood. These receptors originate from a man aged 45-60 years with active COVID-19.

About this clone: One end of the junction does not line up with germline, which may come from a read error. The V call is TRBV15, the J call TRBJ2-5, with unresolved D. Germline CDR1 and CDR2: LNHNV and YYDKDF (reference sequence). The CDR3 sequence is 12 residues long. This CDR3 reads CATSRDAAESHF. The CDR3 DNA is TGTGCCACCAGCAGAGATGCGGCAGAGAGCCACTTC.

This chain joins TRBV18 and TRBJ1-5, with D possibly being TRBD1 (5 bases). The CDR3 extends over 15 amino acids. V was shortened by 3 bases and J by 7 bases, with 16 bases between the two germline ends. Germline CDR1 is KGHSH and CDR2 is LQKENI. CDR3 residues: CASSPGLSEGQPQHF. DNA for the CDR3: TGTGCCAGCTCACCGGGACTCTCCGAGGGGCAGCCCCAGCATTTT.

Turning to this clone: Other DNA sequences of this sample code for an identical CDR3. The genes are TRBV3-1 (or the pseudogene TRBV3-2) and TRBJ2-7, with 10 bases identical to TRBD1. The CDR3 runs to 15 residues. Trimming at V came to 1 base and at J to 4 bases, leaving 4 bases not matched to a gene. Germline loops: CDR1 LGHDT, CDR2 YNNKEL (reference sequence). CDR3 coding DNA: TGTGCCAGCAGCCAAGGTGGGACAGGGGTGTACGAGCAGTACTTC. The encoded protein is CASSQGGTGVYEQYF.

The genes are TRBV7-9 and TRBJ2-1, with D unclear. The length of the CDR3 is 12 residues. The ends were cut back, 6 bases at V and 7 bases at J, with 10 bases in the middle. Per the germline V gene, CDR1 is SEHNR and CDR2 is FQNEAQ (reference sequence). The CDR3 loop is CASSKTGNEQFF. The CDR3 nucleotides are TGTGCCAGCAGTAAGACCGGGAATGAGCAGTTCTTC. Together with reference TRBV7-9 and TRBJ2-1, the CDR3 gives the full variable domain: DTGVSQNPRHKITKRGQNVTFRCDPISEHNRLYWYRQTLGQGPEFLTYFQNEAQLEKSRLLSDRFSAERPKGSFSTLEIQRTEQGDSAMYLCASSKTGNEQFFGPGTRLTVL.

The rearrangement joins TRBV3-1 (or the pseudogene TRBV3-2) to TRBJ2-5; 12 bases are shared with TRBD2. CDR3 length: 16 residues. Per germline, CDR1 LGHDT and CDR2 YNNKEL (reference sequence). Trimming removed 0 bases from V and 5 bases from J; junction bases left unmatched: 4. The CDR3 sequence is CASSQDPSGRGETQYF. CDR3 nucleotide sequence: TGTGCCAGCAGCCAAGATCCTAGCGGGAGGGGGGAGACCCAGTACTTC.

This clone was detected a few times. The rearrangement uses TRBV28 and TRBJ1-1; no reliable D call. Germline CDR1 and CDR2: MDHEN and SYDVKM. Between the trimmed V and J ends, which lost 5 bases and 8 bases, there was a span of 9 bases. The CDR3 covers 11 residues. CDR3 region: CASSGELEAFF. The CDR3 bases are TGTGCCAGCAGTGGGGAGTTAGAAGCTTTCTTT.

The CDR3 spells CASSLFIGGANTGELFF. CDR3 in DNA: TGTGCCAGCAGTTTATTTATAGGCGGAGCCAACACCGGGGAGCTGTTTTTT. The chain recombines TRBV28 with TRBJ2-2; D gene unclear. V lost 1 base, J lost 2 bases, and 14 bases lay in between. The CDR3 contains 17 residues. Germline V gene data show CDR1 as MDHEN and CDR2 as SYDVKM.

This chain links TRBV9 with TRBJ2-1, with D perhaps TRBD2 (6 bases). Between the trimmed V and J ends, which lost 3 bases and 8 bases, there was a span of 9 bases. The CDR3 is 12 amino acids. Germline loops: CDR1 SGDLS, CDR2 YYNGEE. CDR3 sequence reads: CASSGLGDEQFF. The CDR3 coding sequence is TGTGCCAGCAGCGGACTAGGGGATGAGCAGTTCTTC.

The V and J genes are TRBV2 and TRBJ1-5; 8 bases align to TRBD1. CDR1 is SNHLY and CDR2 is FYNNEI in the germline V gene. CDR3 length: 15 amino acids. J lost 7 bases, V lost 5 bases, and 10 bases had no gene match. The CDR3 DNA reads as TGTGCCAGCAGTCCCTCGGTGACAGGGGTCCAGCCCCAGCATTTT. This sequence encodes CASSPSVTGVQPQHF. Drawing the rest from reference TRBV2 and TRBJ1-5, the complete variable domain is EPEVTQTPSHQVTQMGQEVILRCVPISNHLYFYWYRQILGQKVEFLVSFYNNEISEKSEIFDDQFSVERPDGSNFTLKIRSTKLEDSAMYFCASSPSVTGVQPQHFGDGTRLSIL.

The rearrangement uses TRBV19 and TRBJ2-1; D not resolved. The V end was cut by 0 bases, the J end by 9 bases, with 12 bases between. Per the germline V gene, CDR1 is LNHDA and CDR2 is SQIVND (reference sequence). CDR3 size: 14 residues. The CDR3 reads CASSIDQEVGEQFF. CDR3 coding DNA: TGTGCCAGTAGTATAGATCAGGAAGTGGGTGAGCAGTTCTTC. Filled out from reference TRBV19 and TRBJ2-1, the complete variable domain reads DGGITQSPKYLFRKEGQNVTLSCEQNLNHDAMYWYRQDPGQGLRLIYYSQIVNDFQKGDIAEGYSVSREKKESFPLTVTSAQKNPTAFYLCASSIDQEVGEQFFGPGTRLTVL.

V is TRBV25-1 and J is TRBJ1-1; 11 bases map to TRBD1. The CDR3 loop spans 16 amino acids. The V and J ends lost 5 bases and 3 bases, in that order; junction bases with no gene match: 8. Germline assignment: CDR1 MGHDK and CDR2 SYGVNS. CDR3: CASSSGTGGSYTEAFF. The CDR3 nucleotides are TGTGCCAGCAGTTCCGGGACAGGGGGTAGTTACACTGAAGCTTTCTTT.

The chain is built from TRBV7-9 and TRBJ2-1, with a possible D match to TRBD2 (5 bases). This CDR3 spans 12 amino acids. Germline CDR1 is SEHNR and CDR2 is FQNEAQ (reference sequence). V was cut by 5 bases and J by 8 bases, with 10 bases left in between. The CDR3 bases are TGTGCCAGCAGCCCCACGGGGTATGAGCAGTTCTTC. Its translation is CASSPTGYEQFF.

CDR3 sequence reads: CASRRSRLAYEQYF. CDR3 nucleotide sequence: TGTGCCAGCAGGAGGTCCCGACTAGCGTACGAGCAGTACTTC. The chain employs TRBV28 and TRBJ2-7; 8 bases agree with TRBD2. Germline values: CDR1 MDHEN, CDR2 SYDVKM. This CDR3 is 14 amino acids long. The trim removed 6 bases at V and 4 bases at J, leaving 8 bases unmatched.

This clone was picked up a small number of times. CDR3 nucleotides: TGTGCCAGCAGCTTAGGTTCTACTAGCGCCCACAATGAGCAGTTCTTC. Translated: CASSLGSTSAHNEQFF. The chain recombines TRBV11-1 with TRBJ2-1; TRBD2 agrees at 7 bases. Germline CDR1 SGHAT, CDR2 FQDESV (reference sequence). V trimming: 1 base; J trimming: 5 bases; junction bases outside the gene matches: 8. The CDR3 contains 16 residues.

The chain joins TRBV27 to TRBJ2-7; no definite D call. Germline V lookup: CDR1 MNHEY, CDR2 SMNVEV (reference sequence). V shed 4 bases and J shed 6 bases, with 22 bases lying between them. The CDR3 length is 16 residues. CDR3 DNA sequence: TGTGCCAGCAGTTATACTTTCGCCCCCTCCCCCGGCGAGCAGTACTTC. It yields the protein CASSYTFAPSPGEQYF.

CDR3 bases: TGTGCCAGCAGTTACGGCGGCAACGGCTACAATGAGCAGTTCTTC. Its protein is CASSYGGNGYNEQFF. The chain couples TRBV6-5 to TRBJ2-1; D not resolved. V dropped 2 bases and J dropped 3 bases, with 11 bases sitting between them. This CDR3 is 15 amino acids long. The germline gives CDR1 MNHEY, CDR2 SVGAGI.

CDR3 sequence: CASHRQSTYEQYF. In DNA form, the CDR3 reads TGTGCCAGCCATAGACAGTCAACCTACGAGCAGTACTTC. The V and J genes are TRBV28 and TRBJ2-7; possible D gene TRBD1, 5 bases. The V and J ends lost 8 bases and 2 bases respectively, with 13 bases between them. The CDR3 has 13 amino acids. From germline, CDR1 is MDHEN and CDR2 SYDVKM.

V usage is TRBV18 and J usage is TRBJ2-3; possible D gene TRBD2, 6 bases. Germline CDR1 reads KGHSH; CDR2 reads LQKENI. The V end was cut by 0 bases, the J end by 8 bases, with 18 bases between. The CDR3 has 16 amino acids. The CDR3 protein is CASSPPTSRTGGTQYF. The CDR3 DNA follows: TGTGCCAGCTCACCACCGACGTCCCGGACCGGGGGTACGCAGTATTTT.

The chain carries TRBV27 and TRBJ1-5; no reliable D call. Germline V gene lookup returns CDR1 MNHEY and CDR2 SMNVEV (reference sequence). The CDR3 length is 15 residues. V was shortened by 5 bases and J by 2 bases, with 13 bases between the two germline ends. The CDR3 DNA reads TGTGCCAGCAGTCGCGGCGGAACCGGCAATCAGCCCCAGCATTTT. It encodes CASSRGGTGNQPQHF.

This sequence joins TRBV6-5 and TRBJ2-7; maybe TRBD1 (5 bases). V gave up 6 bases and J gave up 5 bases, with 8 bases separating them. This CDR3 comprises 11 residues. CDR1 and CDR2 (germline): MNHEY, SVGAGI. For the CDR3, the DNA is TGTGCCAGCAGCCAGGGCCACGAGCAGTACTTC. Its translation is CASSQGHEQYF.

The rearrangement uses TRBV19 and TRBJ2-3; perhaps TRBD2 as D (5 bases). This CDR3 spans 17 amino acids. V shed 3 bases and J shed 3 bases, with 19 bases lying between them. Per the germline V gene, CDR1 is LNHDA and CDR2 is SQIVND (reference sequence). The CDR3 loop is CASSIKERRTGTDTQYF. The DNA of the CDR3 is TGTGCCAGTAGTATTAAAGAGAGGAGGACGGGTACAGATACGCAGTATTTT.